Listed here are 10 T cell receptor beta chains from one sample, sequenced in a study of cytomegalovirus exposure and HLA in healthy donors. In the PCR, 60 Vbeta and 13 Jbeta primers were used. Some clones are missing from TCRdb's copy, which holds only in-frame ones; the method was immunoSEQ multiplex PCR. The data hold roughly 170,000 clones, with about three quarters observed a single time. Sequencing input: PBMCs. These receptors were obtained from a woman between 25 and 40 years old in good health and CMV-seropositive.

The rearrangement uses TRBV6-1 and TRBJ1-2, with 7 bases aligning to TRBD1. The CDR3 contains 15 residues. The junction had 5 bases not matched to a gene; V was cut back by 4 bases and J by 0 bases. In germline, CDR1 is MNHNS, CDR2 SASEGT. CDR3 nucleotides: TGTGCCAGCAGTGTGGGGACAGCGACTAACTATGGCTACACCTTC. Translating it yields CASSVGTATNYGYTF.

The chain has TRBV6-1 and TRBJ1-2; D perhaps matches TRBD1 (5 bases). The germline gives CDR1 MNHNS, CDR2 SASEGT. V was clipped by 5 bases and J by 10 bases, with 11 bases between them. This CDR3 region has 11 residues. The CDR3 spells CASSTTGPYTF. In DNA form, the CDR3 reads TGTGCCAGCAGTACCACAGGACCCTACACCTTC.

The chain couples TRBV25-1 to TRBJ2-1; tentatively, D is TRBD1 (5 bases). The V gene lost 3 bases and the J gene lost 3 bases, with 6 bases spanning the gap. This CDR3 is built from 13 residues. The germline V gene has CDR1 MGHDK and CDR2 SYGVNS. CDR3 in amino acids: CASSEQGYNEQFF. CDR3 DNA sequence: TGTGCCAGCAGTGAGCAGGGCTACAATGAGCAGTTCTTC.

In this sample, this clone turned up once. The CDR3 DNA sequence: TGTGCCAGTAGTATAAGGACAGACTATCAGCCCCAGCATTTT. It is translated as CASSIRTDYQPQHF. The V and J genes are TRBV19 and TRBJ1-5; perhaps TRBD1 as D (6 bases). With 2 bases removed from V and 5 bases from J, the gap between germline ends came to 10 bases. This CDR3 is built from 14 residues. CDR1 is LNHDA, CDR2 SQIVND, per germline (reference sequence).

V gene TRBV10-3 combines with J gene TRBJ2-7, with 8 bases aligning to TRBD2. The CDR3 runs to 14 residues. V shed 4 bases, J shed 5 bases, and the junction held 7 bases outside the gene matches. Germline lookup yields CDR1 ENHRY and CDR2 SYGVKD. The CDR3 DNA sequence: TGTGCCATCAGTGTGGCCGGGACTAGGGACGAGCAGTACTTC. Translation gives CAISVAGTRDEQYF.

The rearrangement joins TRBV15 to TRBJ2-5; 11 positions agree with TRBD1. The CDR3 loop spans 17 amino acids. CDR1 and CDR2 (germline): LNHNV, YYDKDF (reference sequence). With V trimmed by 0 bases and J by 4 bases, 7 bases remained unmatched. CDR3 nucleotide sequence: TGTGCCACCAGCAGAGATTTCGGGACAGGGGGATCAGAGACCCAGTACTTC. Residues: CATSRDFGTGGSETQYF.

The chain employs TRBV5-6 and TRBJ1-4, with 7 bases that match TRBD1. The CDR3 totals 13 residues. The germline V gene encodes CDR1 SGHDT and CDR2 YYEEEE. V was pared by 4 bases and J by 10 bases, with 7 bases of the junction left unmatched. The CDR3 bases are TGTGCCAGCAGCGCCGGGGACAGCGGAAAACTGTTTTTT. It codes for CASSAGDSGKLFF.

A few counts support this clone. The chain has TRBV4-3 and TRBJ2-7, with a tentative D call TRBD2 (6 bases). V was clipped by 0 bases and J by 3 bases, with 9 bases between them. The germline gives CDR1 LGHNA, CDR2 YSLEER. The CDR3 has 14 residues. The CDR3 is CASSQDRDFYEQYF. The CDR3 DNA follows: TGCGCCAGCAGCCAAGATAGGGACTTCTACGAGCAGTACTTC.

The gene calls are TRBV28 and TRBJ2-3; 7 positions agree with TRBD2. CDR1 is MDHEN, CDR2 SYDVKM, per germline. This CDR3 has 14 amino acids. Losses at the gene ends were 2 bases for V and 4 bases for J; bases not matched to a gene: 3. CDR3 region: CASSLGGRADTQYF. The CDR3 DNA reads as TGTGCCAGCAGTTTAGGGGGGAGGGCAGATACGCAGTATTTT.

The J gene is TRBJ1-4, the V gene TRBV6-1; D ambiguous. The V and J ends lost 2 bases and 3 bases respectively, with 10 bases between them. Germline assignment: CDR1 MNHNS and CDR2 SASEGT. This CDR3 has 15 residues. Here the CDR3 reads CASSESGVPNEKLFF. CDR3 DNA sequence: TGTGCCAGCAGTGAAAGCGGGGTTCCTAATGAAAAACTGTTTTTT.